This T cell receptor beta chain was documented in a study of Graves' ophthalmopathy and Graves' hyperthyroidism. Study-level points and caveats: Blood also contained most of the expanded thyroid clonotypes above 0.001 frequency. With around 65% sensitivity and over 72% specificity, the model predicted ophthalmopathy progression.

The sequenced template was RNA, covering the TCR beta CDR3 region. HTBI primers primed a first-round RT-PCR, and a second-round multiplex PCR followed. TCRdb redid the calling of the multiplex PCR reads with MiXCR, one entry per CDR3 protein. The table has 200,000 to 300,000 distinct CDR3 sequences, less than 55% seen once. This clonotype was recorded a few times. Its antigen is unknown. Clinical symptoms, serum thyroxine, TRAb, thyroid ultrasound and orbital computed tomography were relied on for diagnosis. The sequence derives from an adult man with Graves' ophthalmopathy. What was sequenced was peripheral blood.

CDR3 in DNA: TGTGCCAGCAGCGTAGAGGCTAGCGGGGGGTCCTACGAGCAGTACTTC. Its translation is CASSVEASGGSYEQYF. This sequence joins TRBV9 and TRBJ2-7, with 11 bases that match TRBD2. Germline CDR1 and CDR2: SGDLS and YYNGEE. V trimming: 0 bases; J trimming: 1 base; junction bases outside the gene matches: 3. The CDR3 is 16 amino acids.